The TCR beta chain described here comes from a study of CD8 T cells in ankylosing spondylitis. This clonotype was found many times. TCRdb reprocessed the 5' RACE reads via MiXCR and lists one record per CDR3 protein. The sample has about 160,000 distinct CDR3 sequences, around 9.6% seen once. The junction had 5 bases not matched to a gene; V was cut back by 1 base and J by 5 bases. The CDR3 loop spans 15 amino acids. Germline lookup yields CDR1 LGHNA and CDR2 YSLEER. The chain employs TRBV4-3 and TRBJ1-1; 9 nucleotides line up with TRBD1. Input material: blood, either unsorted or a sorted T cell fraction (not recorded which). The clonotype originates from a female donor with ankylosing spondylitis or in good health (not recorded which). CDR3 sequence: CASSQGGQGLTEAFF. The CDR3 bases are TGCGCCAGCAGCCAAGGGGGACAGGGACTAACTGAAGCTTTCTTT.